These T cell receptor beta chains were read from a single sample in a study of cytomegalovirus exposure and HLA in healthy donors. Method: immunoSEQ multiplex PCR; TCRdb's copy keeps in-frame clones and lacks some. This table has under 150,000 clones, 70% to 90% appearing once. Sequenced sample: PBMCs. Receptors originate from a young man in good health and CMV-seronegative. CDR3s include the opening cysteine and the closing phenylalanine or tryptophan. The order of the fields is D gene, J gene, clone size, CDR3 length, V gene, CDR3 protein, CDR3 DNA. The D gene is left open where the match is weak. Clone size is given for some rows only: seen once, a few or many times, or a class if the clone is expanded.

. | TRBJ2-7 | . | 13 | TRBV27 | CASSLGRDYEQYF | TGTGCCAGCAGTTTGGGCAGGGACTACGAGCAGTACTTC
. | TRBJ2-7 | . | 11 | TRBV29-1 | CSVEGANEQYF | TGCAGCGTTGAGGGGGCAAACGAGCAGTACTTC
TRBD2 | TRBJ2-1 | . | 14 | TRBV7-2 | CASKELAGGNEQFF | TGTGCCAGCAAAGAACTAGCGGGGGGCAATGAGCAGTTCTTC
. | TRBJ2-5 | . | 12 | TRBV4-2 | CASSHPPGSQYF | TGTGCCAGCAGCCACCCGCCCGGGTCCCAGTACTTC
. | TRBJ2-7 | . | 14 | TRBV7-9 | CASSIRGGLYEQYF | TGTGCCAGCAGCATCAGGGGTGGTCTGTACGAGCAGTACTTC
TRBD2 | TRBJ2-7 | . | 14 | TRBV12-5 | CASGTSGRASEQYF | TGTGCTAGTGGAACTAGCGGGAGGGCCTCCGAGCAGTACTTC
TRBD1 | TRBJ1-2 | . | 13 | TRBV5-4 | CASSNNRGQGYTF | TGTGCCAGCAGCAATAACAGGGGGCAGGGCTACACCTTC
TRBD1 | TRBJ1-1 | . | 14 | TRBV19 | CASKLDREGDKAFF | TGTGCCAGTAAGCTCGACAGGGAAGGTGATAAAGCTTTCTTT
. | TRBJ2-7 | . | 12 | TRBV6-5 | CASSLQGYEQYF | TGTGCCAGCAGCCTACAGGGTTACGAGCAGTACTTC
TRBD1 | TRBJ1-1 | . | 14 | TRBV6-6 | CASSRGRRVPEAFF | TGTGCCAGCAGCAGGGGGCGGAGGGTCCCTGAAGCTTTCTTT
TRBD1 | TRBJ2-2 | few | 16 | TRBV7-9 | CASRSPGQGVTGELFF | TGTGCCAGCAGAAGCCCGGGACAGGGAGTAACCGGGGAGCTGTTTTTT
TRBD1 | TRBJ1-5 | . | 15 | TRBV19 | CASSVQGVGNQPQHF | TGTGCCAGTAGTGTACAGGGGGTAGGCAATCAGCCCCAGCATTTT
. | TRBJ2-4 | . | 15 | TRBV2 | CASSEALFRKNIQYF | TGTGCCAGCAGTGAAGCGCTGTTCAGGAAAAACATTCAGTACTTC